This entry lists 23 T cell receptor beta chains sequenced from one sample in a study of shared clonotypes between healthy human individuals. Method: immunoSEQ multiplex PCR; TCRdb's copy keeps in-frame clones and lacks some. The sample shows roughly 2,500,000 clones, 80% to 95% of them seen only once. The sequencing input was naive CD4+ T cells from PBMCs. Subset given: CD45RA+ positively selected. Every receptor here comes from a man younger than 35 in good health. Some clones in this sample may be carry-over from other donors' samples.

The rearrangement uses TRBV7-9 and TRBJ2-2; D is possibly TRBD2 (6 bases). CDR3 length: 15 amino acids. V was pared by 0 bases and J by 6 bases, with 11 bases between. Germline loops: CDR1 SEHNR, CDR2 FQNEAQ (reference sequence). This chain's CDR3 is CASSLASGLAGELFF. The CDR3 bases are TGTGCCAGCAGCTTAGCTAGCGGTTTGGCCGGGGAGCTGTTTTTT.

This chain links TRBV11-2 with TRBJ2-3; TRBD2 is a possible D gene (7 bases). The CDR3 sequence is 18 residues long. Germline CDR1 SGHAT, CDR2 FQNNGV. Trimming removed 1 base from V and 2 bases from J, with 19 bases in between. The CDR3 loop reads CASSLGSLGGGLTDTQYF. The CDR3 coding sequence is TGTGCCAGCAGCTTAGGGTCGCTAGGGGGAGGGCTCACAGATACGCAGTATTTT.

This chain connects TRBV5-1 to TRBJ2-6, with D hard to call. Trimming removed 9 bases from V and 0 bases from J, with 16 bases in between. This CDR3 is 16 amino acids long. Germline loops: CDR1 SGHRS, CDR2 YFSETQ. Here the CDR3 reads CATSPTQNSGANVLTF. Here the CDR3 DNA reads TGCGCCACCTCTCCGACTCAAAACTCTGGGGCCAACGTCCTGACTTTC.

This chain connects TRBV18 to TRBJ2-7, with 9 bases lining up with TRBD1. The CDR3 covers 16 residues. The germline V gene encodes CDR1 KGHSH and CDR2 LQKENI. After removal of 1 base from V and 4 bases from J, the junction contained 8 bases not matched to a gene. The CDR3 is CASSPLTGGAGYEQYF. CDR3 nucleotides: TGTGCCAGCTCACCACTAACAGGGGGCGCCGGATACGAGCAGTACTTC.

The V and J genes are TRBV5-6 and TRBJ2-7; 12 nucleotides align to TRBD2. Germline V gene sequence: CDR1 SGHDT, CDR2 YYEEEE. The CDR3 consists of 16 residues. Unmatched junction bases numbered 15, after V lost 7 bases and J lost 7 bases. CDR3 in amino acids: CASVKTRTSGIVEQYF. The DNA for the CDR3 is TGTGCCAGCGTTAAGACTCGGACTAGCGGGATAGTGGAGCAGTACTTC.

The chain couples TRBV7-8 to TRBJ1-4; a possible D gene is TRBD1 (5 bases). The CDR3 runs to 14 residues. CDR1 SGHVS and CDR2 FQNEAQ come from the germline V gene. V was shortened by 7 bases and J by 8 bases, with 17 bases between the two germline ends. The CDR3, as DNA: TGTGCCAGCAACGACGGGGCGGGAGGCGAAAAACTGTTTTTT. Protein sequence: CASNDGAGGEKLFF.

The V call is TRBV19, the J call TRBJ2-3; a possible D gene is TRBD1 (6 bases). The V gene's germline CDR1 is LNHDA and CDR2 SQIVND (reference sequence). There are 15 residues in the CDR3. Trimming took 6 bases from V and 3 from J, leaving 16 bases between them. CDR3 residues: CASSLDSLGTDTQYF. The DNA for the CDR3 is TGTGCCAGTAGCCTGGACAGCCTCGGGACAGATACGCAGTATTTT.

The genes are TRBV4-1 and TRBJ2-7; D is ambiguous. Per the germline V gene, CDR1 is MGHRA and CDR2 is YSYEKL. Between the trimmed V and J ends, which lost 0 bases and 2 bases, there was a span of 8 bases. This CDR3 has 14 residues. The CDR3 protein is CASSQETVTYEQYF. DNA of the CDR3: TGCGCCAGCAGCCAAGAAACGGTCACCTACGAGCAGTACTTC.

This clone was observed a few times. The genes are TRBV28 and TRBJ1-2, with unresolved D. The CDR3 extends over 15 amino acids. V dropped 1 base and J dropped 4 bases, with 13 bases sitting between them. Germline lookup yields CDR1 MDHEN and CDR2 SYDVKM. The CDR3 bases are TGTGCCAGCAGTTTATCTTGGGATTTGGCCTATGGCTACACCTTC. Translating it yields CASSLSWDLAYGYTF.

This clone was counted once. The genes are TRBV2 and TRBJ1-1, with D unclear. Germline V lookup: CDR1 SNHLY, CDR2 FYNNEI. V was shortened by 6 bases and J by 4 bases, with 12 bases between the two germline ends. The CDR3 totals 13 residues. The DNA of the CDR3 is TGTGCCAGCAGATTCGAGAAGGGCACTGAAGCTTTCTTT. This codes for CASRFEKGTEAFF.

In the case of this clone: Other DNA sequences in the sample encode the same CDR3. V gene TRBV5-1 combines with J gene TRBJ2-7; a possible D gene is TRBD1 (6 bases). The CDR3 covers 14 residues. V was cut by 2 bases and J by 1 base, with 10 bases left in between. CDR1 and CDR2 (germline): SGHRS, YFSETQ. The chain's CDR3 is CASSFSGQSYEQYF. Here the CDR3 DNA reads TGCGCCAGCAGCTTTTCGGGACAATCCTACGAGCAGTACTTC.

The chain's CDR3 is CASSTDRWNTEAFF. The CDR3 bases are TGTGCCAGCAGCACAGACAGATGGAACACTGAAGCTTTCTTT. The genes are TRBV7-2 and TRBJ1-1, with D tentatively TRBD1 (5 bases). The CDR3 sequence is 14 residues long. Trimming pared 5 bases from V and 1 base from J, leaving 11 bases between. CDR1 SGHTA and CDR2 FQGNSA come from the germline V gene.

The CDR3 loop reads CASSVPSRSVSYEQYF. The CDR3 DNA is TGTGCCAGCAGTGTCCCCTCCAGGTCCGTTTCCTACGAGCAGTACTTC. The V call is TRBV28, the J call TRBJ2-5; no clear D. With the DNA end fitting TRBJ2-7 better, the J assignment may be wrong. Per the germline V gene, CDR1 is MDHEN and CDR2 is SYDVKM. The CDR3 length is 16 residues.

The rearrangement joins TRBV2 to TRBJ1-2; D is undetermined. The CDR3 contains 15 residues. Germline CDR1 reads SNHLY; CDR2 reads FYNNEI. Trimming removed 2 bases from V and 3 bases from J, with 13 bases in between. This CDR3 is CASSEYTDTYYGYTF. CDR3 nucleotide sequence: TGTGCCAGCAGTGAATATACAGACACTTACTATGGCTACACCTTC.

The genes are TRBV28 and TRBJ2-6, with 8 bases fitting TRBD1. V trimming: 10 bases; J trimming: 0 bases; junction bases outside the gene matches: 11. Germline loops: CDR1 MDHEN, CDR2 SYDVKM. CDR3 length: 17 amino acids. The CDR3 region has the DNA TGTGCCATTCTGCAGGGGGCTGGTAGCTCTGGGGCCAACGTCCTGACTTTC. Residues: CAILQGAGSSGANVLTF.

The V gene is TRBV2, the J gene TRBJ2-1; 7 bases match TRBD1. Germline V gives CDR1 SNHLY, CDR2 FYNNEI. The V segment lost 5 bases and the J segment 1 base; nucleotides outside the gene matches: 5. This CDR3 spans 15 amino acids. The chain's CDR3 is CASSLGGGSYNEQFF. CDR3 nucleotide sequence: TGTGCCAGCAGTCTAGGGGGCGGGTCCTACAATGAGCAGTTCTTC.

The V and J genes are TRBV5-4 and TRBJ1-4, with a weak D call TRBD1 (5 bases). V lost 0 bases, J lost 7 bases, and 10 bases lay in between. CDR3 size: 14 residues. The V gene's germline CDR1 is SGHNT and CDR2 YYREEE (reference sequence). The CDR3 DNA is TGTGCCAGCAGCTTGGGGGGGATGGGTGAAAAACTGTTTTTT. Amino acids: CASSLGGMGEKLFF.

The chain is built from TRBV5-4 and TRBJ2-2; TRBD2 matches 13 bases. With 4 bases clipped from V and 3 bases from J, the junction kept 6 bases outside the gene matches. This CDR3 has 17 residues. CDR1 is SGHNT, CDR2 YYREEE, per germline (reference sequence). CDR3 in DNA: TGTGCCAGCAGCCTTAACGGACTAGCGGGGGACACCGGGGAGCTGTTTTTT. Protein product: CASSLNGLAGDTGELFF.

The chain employs TRBV18 and TRBJ2-5; perhaps D is TRBD1 or TRBD2 (5 bases each). V was trimmed by 0 bases and J by 6 bases, leaving 8 bases between them. The CDR3 sequence is 13 residues long. Germline values: CDR1 KGHSH, CDR2 LQKENI. The CDR3 region has the DNA TGTGCCAGCTCACCACCGGGGGAGAAGACCCAGTACTTC. This encodes CASSPPGEKTQYF.

The chain is built from TRBV18 and TRBJ1-2; no clear D. This CDR3 comprises 13 residues. The V and J ends lost 2 bases and 4 bases respectively, with 8 bases between them. CDR1 KGHSH and CDR2 LQKENI come from the germline V gene. CDR3 coding DNA: TGTGCCAGCTCACCAACACAGACCTATGGCTACACCTTC. Translation: CASSPTQTYGYTF.

Turning to this clone: The identical CDR3 is also encoded by other nucleotide sequences in the sample. The rearrangement joins TRBV7-9 to TRBJ2-3; D is possibly TRBD2 (6 bases). CDR3 length: 14 residues. V was pared by 2 bases and J by 1 base, with 7 bases between. Germline-derived CDR1 and CDR2 are SEHNR and FQNEAQ (reference sequence). The CDR3 coding sequence is TGTGCCAGCAGCTTATCGGGGGGCACAGATACGCAGTATTTT. Translated, it gives CASSLSGGTDTQYF.

The rearrangement links TRBV5-4 to TRBJ1-4, with 7 bases aligning to TRBD1. The CDR3 runs 14 residues. Germline V gene sequence: CDR1 SGHNT, CDR2 YYREEE (reference sequence). Germline trimming cut 1 base from V and 3 bases from J; bases unmatched to any gene: 0. CDR3 sequence reads: CASSLTGANEKLFF. The CDR3 coding sequence is TGTGCCAGCAGCTTGACAGGGGCTAATGAAAAACTGTTTTTT.

The gene calls are TRBV7-8 and TRBJ2-5; D may be TRBD1 (5 bases). CDR1 is SGHVS, CDR2 FQNEAQ, per germline. The V gene lost 5 bases and the J gene lost 0 bases, with 13 bases spanning the gap. The CDR3 sequence is 15 residues long. The CDR3 here is CASSPRVGNQETQYF. CDR3 nucleotides: TGTGCCAGCAGCCCCAGGGTGGGAAACCAAGAGACCCAGTACTTC.